The 20 T cell receptor beta chains reported below all come from one sample, sequenced in a study of T cell repertoires in cytomegalovirus infection. TCRdb called the reads again in MiXCR, with one record for every CDR3 protein. The sample gives roughly 170,000 distinct CDR3 sequences, less than 25% of which show up once; 25% is in the top ten. Their specific antigens are unknown. This sample comprised CD8+ T cells from cultured PBMCs, obtained from culture after CMV antigen stimulation. The source is a human donor in good health (CMV status not recorded). Some clones in this sample may be carry-over from other donors' samples.

This chain connects TRBV7-6 to TRBJ1-4, with TRBD1 matching 8 bases. Germline V gene data show CDR1 as SGHVS and CDR2 as FNYEAQ. Germline trimming cut 3 bases from V and 4 bases from J; bases unmatched to any gene: 7. This CDR3 is built from 16 residues. The CDR3 bases are TGTGCCAGCAGCTTCAGGACAGGGCTGGGTAATGAAAAACTGTTTTTT. Protein sequence: CASSFRTGLGNEKLFF.

This chain joins TRBV7-2 and TRBJ2-2; 12 bases fit TRBD2. The CDR3 runs 17 residues. CDR1 and CDR2 (germline): SGHTA, FQGNSA. V shed 7 bases, J shed 0 bases, and the junction held 6 bases outside the gene matches. CDR3: CASTMTSGRSNTGELFF. DNA for the CDR3: TGTGCCAGCACCATGACTAGCGGGAGATCGAACACCGGGGAGCTGTTTTTT.

In this sample, this clonotype turned up a few times. The V call is TRBV7-2, the J call TRBJ1-1; the D gene is possibly TRBD1 (5 bases). This CDR3 has 16 amino acids. Between the trimmed V and J ends, which lost 3 bases and 6 bases, there was a span of 20 bases. Germline-derived CDR1 and CDR2 are SGHTA and FQGNSA. The CDR3 reads CASSLRGRSGKAEAFF. The CDR3 DNA is TGTGCCAGCAGCTTGAGGGGCCGTTCGGGGAAGGCTGAAGCTTTCTTT. Full variable domain (outside the CDR3, taken from reference TRBV7-2 and TRBJ1-1): GAGVSQSPSNKVTEKGKDVELRCDPISGHTALYWYRQSLGQGLEFLIYFQGNSAPDKSGLPSDRFSAERTGGSVSTLTIQRTQQEDSAVYLCASSLRGRSGKAEAFFGQGTRLTVV.

The chain joins TRBV12-3 or TRBV12-4 to TRBJ1-2, with 8 bases fitting TRBD1. This CDR3 has 14 residues. The ends lost 3 bases at V and 8 bases at J; junction bases unmatched: 8. In nucleotides, the CDR3 is TGTGCCAGCAGTTTCTCAGGGGGCGCGGTAGGCTACACCTTC. This codes for CASSFSGGAVGYTF.

The V and J genes are TRBV4-3 and TRBJ1-2, with 7 bases lining up with TRBD1. V lost 3 bases and J lost 2; bases outside the gene matches: 9. Germline V lookup: CDR1 LGHNA, CDR2 YSLEER. The length of the CDR3 is 16 residues. Here the CDR3 reads CASSQEDDRANYGYTF. The CDR3 nucleotides read TGCGCCAGCAGCCAGGAGGACGACAGGGCGAACTATGGCTACACCTTC.

The J gene is TRBJ2-5, the V gene TRBV4-1, with D maybe TRBD2 (5 bases). V shed 0 bases and J shed 1 base, with 15 bases lying between them. The germline gives CDR1 MGHRA, CDR2 YSYEKL. This CDR3 region has 17 residues. CDR3 sequence (DNA): TGCGCCAGCAGCCAAGACGGGCGCGGAGGCCTCCAAGAGACCCAGTACTTC. It translates to CASSQDGRGGLQETQYF.

The J gene is TRBJ1-2, the V gene TRBV30; the match to TRBD1 covers 7 bases. V lost 6 bases to trimming and J lost 1 base; unmatched junction nucleotides: 5. CDR1 and CDR2 from the germline V gene are GTSNPN and SVGIG (reference sequence). This CDR3 has 13 amino acids. The CDR3 reads CACTGDFNYGYTF. CDR3 nucleotide sequence: TGTGCCTGTACAGGGGACTTTAACTATGGCTACACCTTC.

This chain joins TRBV7-9 and TRBJ1-1; D might be TRBD1 (5 bases). Trimming left V 4 bases short and J 4 bases short, with 16 bases between. The CDR3 is 15 amino acids. The germline gives CDR1 SEHNR, CDR2 FQNEAQ (reference sequence). CDR3 DNA sequence: TGTGCCAGCAGCTCGTCGGCTAATAGGGGCACTGAAGCTTTCTTT. Encoded protein: CASSSSANRGTEAFF.

This clonotype has more than one count but fewer than ten. The rearrangement uses TRBV11-2 and TRBJ1-6; D is ambiguous. Between the trimmed V and J ends, which lost 2 bases and 9 bases, there was a span of 5 bases. The CDR3 sequence is 12 residues long. CDR1 is SGHAT, CDR2 FQNNGV, per germline. This CDR3 reads CASSLSPSPLHF. Here the CDR3 DNA reads TGTGCCAGCAGCTTAAGCCCTTCACCCCTCCACTTT.

This clonotype was seen ten or more times. The genes are TRBV6-6 and TRBJ1-1; no definite D call. Germline V lookup: CDR1 MNHNY, CDR2 SVGAGI (reference sequence). This CDR3 contains 12 residues. Trimming left V 3 bases short and J 5 bases short, with 7 bases between. The CDR3, as DNA: TGTGCCAGCAGTTATGTTGGGACTGAAGCTTTCTTT. Translating it yields CASSYVGTEAFF.

The J gene is TRBJ2-1, the V gene TRBV12-3 or TRBV12-4; D perhaps matches TRBD2 (5 bases). This CDR3 is built from 12 residues. V was shortened by 0 bases and J by 9 bases, with 6 bases between the two germline ends. The CDR3 loop reads CASSLAGIEQFF. CDR3 nucleotides: TGTGCCAGCAGTTTAGCCGGGATTGAGCAGTTCTTC.

This clonotype was seen a handful of times. This rearrangement joins TRBV6-5 to TRBJ2-1, with D perhaps matching TRBD1 (5 bases). The CDR3 has 14 residues. The germline CDR1 and CDR2 sequences are MNHEY and SVGAGI. Trimming left V 5 bases short and J 2 bases short, with 10 bases between. The CDR3 coding sequence is TGTGCCAGCAGTCGACAGAACGCCTACAATGAGCAGTTCTTC. It encodes CASSRQNAYNEQFF.

This clonotype was recorded a few times. The chain uses TRBV4-1 and TRBJ2-5; D might be TRBD1 (5 bases). CDR1 and CDR2 from the germline V gene are MGHRA and YSYEKL. V lost 1 base to trimming and J lost 2 bases, with 11 bases between them. This CDR3 spans 15 amino acids. The CDR3 nucleotides are TGCGCCAGCAGCCAAGTAGAAGGGGATCAAGAGACCCAGTACTTC. Amino acids: CASSQVEGDQETQYF.

This clonotype was seen more than once but under ten times. The chain recombines TRBV6-2 or TRBV6-3 with TRBJ2-7, with D maybe TRBD2 (5 bases). The V gene lost 3 bases and the J gene lost 5 bases, with 14 bases spanning the gap. Per germline, CDR1 MNHEY and CDR2 SVGEGT. This CDR3 is 14 amino acids long. CDR3 sequence (DNA): TGTGCCAGCAGTTATACCCCCGGGAATGACGAGCAGTACTTC. Its protein product is CASSYTPGNDEQYF.

Comments on this clonotype: It is unclear where the CDR3 begins or ends on the DNA, so no DNA is shown, and the CDR3 is as TCRdb lists it. The V call is TRBV27, the J call TRBJ2-1; the D call TRBD1 from the table was never checked on the DNA. The CDR3 is 13 residues long, counting both termini. Germline V gene data show CDR1 as MNHEY and CDR2 as SMNVEV (reference sequence). The CDR3 here is CASSTSGVDEQFF.

The rearrangement uses TRBV19 and TRBJ2-2; possibly TRBD1 or TRBD2 for D (5 bases each). Per germline, CDR1 LNHDA and CDR2 SQIVND (reference sequence). The V end lost 4 bases, the J end lost 5 bases, and 17 bases lay between the germline ends. The CDR3 loop spans 16 amino acids. Here the CDR3 DNA reads TGTGCCAGTAGTACCCGACAGAATAGCGTAACCGGGGAGCTGTTTTTT. Protein product: CASSTRQNSVTGELFF.

The chain combines TRBV9 with TRBJ2-3, with 8 bases lining up with TRBD2. Germline trimming cut 4 bases from V and 5 bases from J; bases unmatched to any gene: 9. Germline-derived CDR1 and CDR2 are SGDLS and YYNGEE. CDR3 length: 15 residues. In DNA form, the CDR3 reads TGTGCCAGCAGCACCCTCAGCGGGGGAGTAGATACGCAGTATTTT. This encodes CASSTLSGGVDTQYF. The full variable domain, its missing parts supplied by reference TRBV9 and TRBJ2-3, is DSGVTQTPKHLITATGQRVTLRCSPRSGDLSVYWYQQSLDQGLQFLIQYYNGEERAKGNILERFSAQQFPDLHSELNLSSLELGDSALYFCASSTLSGGVDTQYFGPGTRLTVL.

The table lists this clonotype with a few counts. The chain uses TRBV4-1 and TRBJ2-1, with 10 bases matching TRBD2. V lost 0 bases, J lost 8 bases, and 7 bases stayed unmatched. Germline lookup yields CDR1 MGHRA and CDR2 YSYEKL. The CDR3 consists of 16 residues. CDR3 coding DNA: TGCGCCAGCAGCCAAGAGGAGCGGGGGGGCGTGGATGAGCAGTTCTTC. This gives the protein CASSQEERGGVDEQFF.

The chain combines TRBV6-2 or TRBV6-3 with TRBJ1-2, with 7 positions matching TRBD1. The CDR3 sequence is 13 residues long. V lost 7 bases, J lost 9 bases, and 11 bases stayed unmatched. Germline values: CDR1 MNHEY, CDR2 SVGEGT. The CDR3 DNA follows: TGTGCCAGCACCGACGGAGGGGGCAATCGCTACACCTTC. The encoded protein is CASTDGGGNRYTF.

This clonotype occurred a few times. The chain has TRBV5-6 and TRBJ2-7; 9 bases are shared with TRBD2. Germline CDR1 and CDR2: SGHDT and YYEEEE. Unmatched junction bases numbered 17, after V lost 4 bases and J lost 12 bases. The CDR3 spans 15 residues. The DNA of the CDR3 is TGTGCCAGCAGCCTCGCGCTAGCGGGAACCCTCGCCCCGTACTTC. Translated, it gives CASSLALAGTLAPYF. The variable domain in full, completed from reference TRBV5-6 and TRBJ2-7, reads DAGVTQSPTHLIKTRGQQVTLRCSPKSGHDTVSWYQQALGQGPQFIFQYYEEEERQRGNFPDRFSGHQFPNYSSELNVNALLLGDSALYLCASSLALAGTLAPYFGPGTRLTVT.